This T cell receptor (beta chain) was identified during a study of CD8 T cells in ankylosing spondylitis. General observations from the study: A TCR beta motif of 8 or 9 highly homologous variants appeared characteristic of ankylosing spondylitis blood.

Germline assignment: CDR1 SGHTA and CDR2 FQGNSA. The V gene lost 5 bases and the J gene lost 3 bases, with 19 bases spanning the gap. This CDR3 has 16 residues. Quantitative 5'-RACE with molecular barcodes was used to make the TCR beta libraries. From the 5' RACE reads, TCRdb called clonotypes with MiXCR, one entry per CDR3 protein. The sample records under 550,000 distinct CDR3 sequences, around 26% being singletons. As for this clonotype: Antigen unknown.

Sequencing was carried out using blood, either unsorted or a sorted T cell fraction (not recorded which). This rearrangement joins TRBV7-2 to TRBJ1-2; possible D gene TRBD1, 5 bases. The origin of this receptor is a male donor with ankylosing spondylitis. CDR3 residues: CASSPDRGVWDYGYTF. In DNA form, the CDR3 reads TGTGCCAGCAGCCCCGATCGGGGGGTATGGGACTATGGCTACACCTTC. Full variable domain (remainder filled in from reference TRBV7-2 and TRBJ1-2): GAGVSQSPSNKVTEKGKDVELRCDPISGHTALYWYRQSLGQGLEFLIYFQGNSAPDKSGLPSDRFSAERTGGSVSTLTIQRTQQEDSAVYLCASSPDRGVWDYGYTFGSGTRLTVV.